This TCR beta chain was identified during a study of neurological immune-mediated disorders. Study conclusions and caveats: Expanded clones shared no identical CDR3 amino acid sequences across subjects, which suggested private TCR-beta repertoires in all groups.

Sequencing runs each generated in excess of 160 million TCR-beta sequences derived from 15-18 subjects. TCRdb re-derived calls from the 5' RACE reads in MiXCR, one entry per CDR3 protein. The sample lists over 25,000 distinct CDR3 sequences, under 25% occurring once. This clonotype was detected ten times or more. Its target is not known. The TCR sequence derives from a man between 50 and 59 years old with HTLV-1-associated myelopathy (HAM/TSP). Sample: CD4+ T cells from blood.

The DNA for the CDR3 is TGCGCCAGCAGCTCAGACGGAATCGATGGCTACACCTTC. Encoded protein: CASSSDGIDGYTF. The chain recombines TRBV5-1 with TRBJ1-2; unclear D gene. This CDR3 has 13 residues. Per the germline V gene, CDR1 is SGHRS and CDR2 is YFSETQ. V was trimmed by 3 bases and J by 6 bases, leaving 12 bases between them.